Sequencing of this T cell receptor beta chain was carried out in a study of pediatric ulcerative colitis. Study-wide findings and caveats: Two patients had blood samples with substantially reduced template counts. Rectal repertoires separated controls, mild-moderate and acute severe colitis.

TCRdb's copy holds only in-frame clones and misses some; the assay was immunoSEQ multiplex PCR. The data contain roughly 60,000 clones, 85% to 90% of them seen just once; the ten biggest clones take up approximately 1.5%. With regard to this clone: No antigen is known for it.

The ends lost 6 bases at V and 5 bases at J; junction bases unmatched: 4. The CDR3 sequence is 13 residues long. Germline loops: CDR1 MNHNY, CDR2 SVGAGI (reference sequence). This chain links TRBV6-6 with TRBJ2-5, with TRBD1 matching over 9 bases. This TCR was sampled from a boy between 10 and 17 years old who was a control in a study of pediatric ulcerative colitis. Sequencing input: blood. CDR3 nucleotide sequence: TGTGCCAGCAGGTATACAGGGGGCGAGACCCAGTACTTC. It codes for CASRYTGGETQYF.